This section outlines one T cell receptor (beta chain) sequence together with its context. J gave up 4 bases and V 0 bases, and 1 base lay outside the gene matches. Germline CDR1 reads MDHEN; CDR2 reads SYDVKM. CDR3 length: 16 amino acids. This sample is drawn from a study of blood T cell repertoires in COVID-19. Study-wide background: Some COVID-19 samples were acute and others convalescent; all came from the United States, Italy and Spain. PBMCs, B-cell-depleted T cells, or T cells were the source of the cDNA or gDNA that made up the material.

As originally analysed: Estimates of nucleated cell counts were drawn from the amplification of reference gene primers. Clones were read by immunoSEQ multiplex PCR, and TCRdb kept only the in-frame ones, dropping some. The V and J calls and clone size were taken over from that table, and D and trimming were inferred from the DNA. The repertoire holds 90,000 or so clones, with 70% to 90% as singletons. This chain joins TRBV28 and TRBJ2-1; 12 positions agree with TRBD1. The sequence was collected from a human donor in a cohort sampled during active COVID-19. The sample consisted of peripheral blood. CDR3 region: CASSLWGQGAYNEQFF. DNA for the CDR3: TGTGCCAGCAGTTTATGGGGACAGGGGGCTTACAATGAGCAGTTCTTC.